The 26 T cell receptor beta chains below all came from one sample that was sequenced in a study of cytomegalovirus exposure and HLA in healthy donors. The PCR contained 60 Vbeta and 13 Jbeta primers. Libraries were prepared by immunoSEQ multiplex PCR; TCRdb keeps only in-frame clonotypes and omits some of them. Of roughly 160,000 clones listed, roughly 80% were seen once; the top ten hold around 6.7%. Input material: PBMCs. The receptors derive from a woman in her 30s in good health and CMV-seropositive.

The chain is built from TRBV9 and TRBJ1-2, with D possibly being TRBD1 (5 bases). This CDR3 is 15 amino acids long. V lost 0 bases and J lost 5, with 14 bases in between. Germline V lookup: CDR1 SGDLS, CDR2 YYNGEE. CDR3 nucleotides: TGTGCCAGCAGCGTAGAAAGCAGGGCCCATTATGGCTACACCTTC. The encoded protein is CASSVESRAHYGYTF.

The J gene is TRBJ2-1, the V gene TRBV19, with D maybe TRBD2 (10 bases). Germline loops: CDR1 LNHDA, CDR2 SQIVND (reference sequence). Trimming pared 5 bases from V and 4 bases from J, leaving 27 bases between. CDR3 length: 19 amino acids. The CDR3 DNA reads as TGTGCCAGTAGTGTCGGGACAGGGTACGGACTAGCGGCTTACAATGAGCAGTTCTTC. This codes for CASSVGTGYGLAAYNEQFF.

This sequence joins TRBV6-1 and TRBJ1-1; D is unclear. Germline CDR1 reads MNHNS; CDR2 reads SASEGT. The CDR3 has 16 residues. The V end lost 2 bases, the J end lost 1 base, and 14 bases lay between the germline ends. The CDR3 DNA reads TGTGCCAGCAGTGAACAGTTGGTAATTTCGAACACTGAAGCTTTCTTT. This sequence encodes CASSEQLVISNTEAFF.

As regards this clone: Other DNA sequences within the sample encode an identical CDR3. V and J are TRBV20-1 and TRBJ2-7; a weak D match, TRBD1 (5 bases). The CDR3 length is 11 residues. V lost 6 bases to trimming and J lost 1 base, with 7 bases between them. Germline V CDR1 and CDR2: DFQATT, SNEGSKA (reference sequence). The CDR3 region is CSAQGSYEQYF. For the CDR3, the DNA is TGCAGTGCCCAGGGTTCCTACGAGCAGTACTTC.

The chain is built from TRBV6-5 and TRBJ1-3, with TRBD1 matching over 9 bases. The ends lost 0 bases at V and 5 bases at J; junction bases unmatched: 5. Germline V gene data show CDR1 as MNHEY and CDR2 as SVGAGI. The CDR3 loop spans 16 amino acids. The DNA of the CDR3 is TGTGCCAGCAGTTACTCACAGGGGGCGAAGAGAAACACCATATATTTT. Amino acid sequence: CASSYSQGAKRNTIYF.

This rearrangement joins TRBV5-4 to TRBJ1-6; D is unresolved. Germline CDR1 SGHNT, CDR2 YYREEE (reference sequence). V was shortened by 6 bases and J by 7 bases, with 17 bases between the two germline ends. The CDR3 consists of 15 residues. The CDR3 here is CASTDAGGRNSPLHF. CDR3 in DNA: TGTGCCAGCACCGACGCGGGAGGGAGGAATTCACCCCTCCACTTT.

The V call is TRBV5-1, the J call TRBJ2-5; 7 bases match TRBD2. V dropped 10 bases and J dropped 6; count of bases not matched to a gene: 21. CDR3 length equals 16 residues. Germline V gives CDR1 SGHRS, CDR2 YFSETQ. The CDR3, as DNA: TGCGCCTGCCGACTAGCCCTATATTCCAAGGAAAAGACCCAGTACTTC. Protein product: CACRLALYSKEKTQYF. Full variable domain (rest looked up from reference TRBV5-1 and TRBJ2-5): KAGVTQTPRYLIKTRGQQVTLSCSPISGHRSVSWYQQTPGQGLQFLFEYFSETQRNKGNFPGRFSGRQFSNSRSEMNVSTLELGDSALYLCACRLALYSKEKTQYFGPGTRLLVL.

V is TRBV6-1 and J is TRBJ2-5; no clear D. The length of the CDR3 is 14 residues. The germline V and J ends were trimmed by 0 bases and 5 bases, with 10 bases remaining between them. The germline gives CDR1 MNHNS, CDR2 SASEGT. CDR3 loop: CASSEALDGETQYF. Here the CDR3 DNA reads TGTGCCAGCAGTGAAGCGCTAGACGGTGAGACCCAGTACTTC.

J is TRBJ1-5 and V is TRBV7-2; 7 bases match TRBD1. This CDR3 spans 15 amino acids. The germline V gene encodes CDR1 SGHTA and CDR2 FQGNSA. V gave up 6 bases and J gave up 1 base; unmatched junction bases: 6. CDR3: CASSRQGRSNQPQHF. CDR3 in DNA: TGTGCCAGCAGTAGACAGGGACGAAGCAATCAGCCCCAGCATTTT. The whole variable domain, remainder taken from reference TRBV7-2 and TRBJ1-5, is GAGVSQSPSNKVTEKGKDVELRCDPISGHTALYWYRQSLGQGLEFLIYFQGNSAPDKSGLPSDRFSAERTGGSVSTLTIQRTQQEDSAVYLCASSRQGRSNQPQHFGDGTRLSIL.

The chain combines TRBV7-9 with TRBJ1-3; 8 bases line up with TRBD1. The germline gives CDR1 SEHNR, CDR2 FQNEAQ (reference sequence). This CDR3 contains 15 residues. V trimming: 3 bases; J trimming: 0 bases; junction bases outside the gene matches: 1. CDR3 sequence (DNA): TGTGCCAGCAGCTTGGGACAGGCCTCTGGAAACACCATATATTTT. Translated, it gives CASSLGQASGNTIYF.

V usage is TRBV7-2 and J usage is TRBJ2-1; a weak D match, TRBD1 (5 bases). Germline V gives CDR1 SGHTA, CDR2 FQGNSA. CDR3 length: 15 residues. V was pared by 1 base and J by 6 bases, with 13 bases between. CDR3 coding DNA: TGTGCCAGCAGCTTAGGCGGTTCCAGGGCCAATGAGCAGTTCTTC. As protein: CASSLGGSRANEQFF.

The chain links TRBV9 to TRBJ1-1, with D unresolved. The V gene lost 0 bases and the J gene lost 5 bases, with 17 bases spanning the gap. This CDR3 contains 16 residues. Germline CDR1 SGDLS, CDR2 YYNGEE. CDR3 in amino acids: CASSVGLGTELTEAFF. The CDR3 coding sequence is TGTGCCAGCAGCGTAGGGCTGGGCACCGAGTTGACTGAAGCTTTCTTT.

The rearrangement links TRBV4-2 to TRBJ2-1; no firm D call. V lost 2 bases and J 7 bases, leaving 9 bases between the germline ends. Germline CDR1 is LGHNA and CDR2 is YNFKEQ. This CDR3 is built from 13 residues. CDR3 bases: TGTGCCAGCAGCCAAAATACAGAGAATGAGCAGTTCTTC. Translation gives CASSQNTENEQFF.

The chain joins TRBV21-1 to TRBJ1-4; TRBD1, as called in the table, went unchecked against the DNA. TRBV21-1 is flagged as a pseudogene. The CDR3 consists of 12 residues. DNA of the CDR3: TGTGCCAGCAGCAAAGGAGAGACAGGCGCAATTTTT. Translation: CASSKGETGAIF.

The chain joins TRBV27 to TRBJ1-6, with 7 bases matching TRBD1. Germline CDR1 reads MNHEY; CDR2 reads SMNVEV (reference sequence). With 5 bases clipped from V and 0 bases from J, the junction kept 4 bases outside the gene matches. CDR3 length: 16 amino acids. The DNA for the CDR3 is TGTGCCAGCAGTACGGGACAGAGCTCCTATAATTCACCCCTCCACTTT. Translation gives CASSTGQSSYNSPLHF.

The CDR3 sequence: CAWSYRESRGYTF. The CDR3 DNA sequence: TGTGCCTGGAGTTACAGGGAAAGTAGGGGCTACACCTTC. The chain links TRBV30 to TRBJ1-2; TRBD1 might be the D (6 bases). This CDR3 spans 13 amino acids. Trimming left V 2 bases short and J 8 bases short, with 15 bases between. Germline V gives CDR1 GTSNPN, CDR2 SVGIG (reference sequence).

The chain recombines TRBV5-4 with TRBJ2-3; D is unresolved. The V gene lost 0 bases and the J gene lost 3 bases, with 11 bases spanning the gap. The CDR3 loop spans 15 amino acids. Germline values: CDR1 SGHNT, CDR2 YYREEE (reference sequence). The DNA for the CDR3 is TGTGCCAGCAGCTTGGAGGCTACAGCTACAGATACGCAGTATTTT. Translated: CASSLEATATDTQYF.

CDR3 DNA sequence: TGTGCCAGCATCCGGGTCCGGTTGTTGTATGGCTACACCTTC. It codes for CASIRVRLLYGYTF. The chain is built from TRBV21-1 and TRBJ1-2. TRBV21-1 is given as a pseudogene. The CDR3 has 14 amino acids.

This chain links TRBV7-2 with TRBJ2-7; possible D gene TRBD2, 6 bases. CDR1 is SGHTA, CDR2 FQGNSA, per germline. The CDR3 has 13 amino acids. V lost 3 bases to trimming and J lost 2 bases, with 8 bases between them. CDR3 sequence: CASSLRLAYEQYF. Here the CDR3 DNA reads TGTGCCAGCAGCTTGAGACTAGCCTACGAGCAGTACTTC.

This rearrangement joins TRBV7-2 to TRBJ1-6, with 7 bases fitting TRBD1. The trim removed 2 bases at V and 10 bases at J, leaving 8 bases unmatched. CDR1 and CDR2 from the germline V gene are SGHTA and FQGNSA. The CDR3 totals 15 residues. Written as DNA, the CDR3 is TGTGCCAGCAGCTTAAGAGGGGGCGTGGGGTCACCCCTCCACTTT. This encodes CASSLRGGVGSPLHF.

The V gene is TRBV18, the J gene TRBJ2-5; tentatively, D is TRBD2 (6 bases). V lost 3 bases to trimming and J lost 2 bases, with 13 bases between them. This CDR3 has 15 amino acids. Per germline, CDR1 KGHSH and CDR2 LQKENI. CDR3 in amino acids: CASSPFSRGQETQYF. The CDR3 DNA reads TGTGCCAGCTCACCCTTCTCTCGGGGGCAAGAGACCCAGTACTTC.

V usage is TRBV5-4 and J usage is TRBJ1-2; D is unclear. This CDR3 spans 15 amino acids. Germline loops: CDR1 SGHNT, CDR2 YYREEE (reference sequence). The V and J ends lost 2 bases and 0 bases respectively, with 11 bases between them. The CDR3 DNA sequence: TGTGCCAGCAGCTTAGGAGCTTTTTCTAACTATGGCTACACCTTC. It is translated as CASSLGAFSNYGYTF.

This clone has more than one count but fewer than ten. The chain uses TRBV6-6 and TRBJ1-2; TRBD1 matches at 9 bases. The CDR3 has 15 residues. Per germline, CDR1 MNHNY and CDR2 SVGAGI (reference sequence). Losses at the gene ends were 2 bases for V and 7 bases for J; bases not matched to a gene: 8. The CDR3 loop reads CASSYGKQGALGYTF. CDR3 DNA sequence: TGTGCCAGCAGTTACGGAAAACAGGGGGCGCTTGGCTACACCTTC.

This chain connects TRBV28 to TRBJ2-5; D is unclear. The J call may be faulty, since TRBJ2-7 better matches the DNA end. CDR1 is MDHEN, CDR2 SYDVKM, per germline. The length of the CDR3 is 12 residues. As DNA, the CDR3 is TGTGCCAGCAGTCCCCCCCACTACGAGCAGTACTTC. Translated: CASSPPHYEQYF.

This chain joins TRBV7-7 and TRBJ2-2; D is ambiguous. V lost 0 bases and J 3 bases, leaving 5 bases between the germline ends. Germline CDR1 is SSHAT and CDR2 is FNYEAQ (reference sequence). The CDR3 is 14 amino acids. The DNA of the CDR3 is TGTGCCAGCAGCTTAGCGCGGTACACCGGGGAGCTGTTTTTT. Amino acids: CASSLARYTGELFF. The complete variable domain, with remaining parts taken from reference TRBV7-7 and TRBJ2-2, reads GAGVSQSPRYKVTKRGQDVTLRCDPISSHATLYWYQQALGQGPEFLTYFNYEAQPDKSGLPSDRFSAERPEGSISTLTIQRTEQRDSAMYRCASSLARYTGELFFGEGSRLTVL.

CDR3 coding DNA: TGTGCCAGCAGTCAAAGGGACAGGGGCCACGAGCAGTACTTC. Its translation: CASSQRDRGHEQYF. The chain links TRBV7-9 to TRBJ2-7; the match to TRBD1 covers 10 bases. Looked up from germline, CDR1 is SEHNR and CDR2 is FQNEAQ (reference sequence). With V trimmed by 6 bases and J by 5 bases, 7 bases remained unmatched. CDR3 length: 14 residues.